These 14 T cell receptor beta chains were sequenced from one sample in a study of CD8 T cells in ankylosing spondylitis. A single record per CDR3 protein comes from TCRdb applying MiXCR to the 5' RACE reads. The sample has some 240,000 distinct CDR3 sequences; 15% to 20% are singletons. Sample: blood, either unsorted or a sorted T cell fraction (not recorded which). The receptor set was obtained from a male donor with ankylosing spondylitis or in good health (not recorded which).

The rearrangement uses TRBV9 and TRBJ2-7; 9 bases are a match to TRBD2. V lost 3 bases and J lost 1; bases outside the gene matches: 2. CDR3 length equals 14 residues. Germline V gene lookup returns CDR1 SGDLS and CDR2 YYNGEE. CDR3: CASSATSGSYEQYF. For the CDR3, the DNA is TGTGCCAGCAGCGCAACTAGCGGGTCCTACGAGCAGTACTTC.

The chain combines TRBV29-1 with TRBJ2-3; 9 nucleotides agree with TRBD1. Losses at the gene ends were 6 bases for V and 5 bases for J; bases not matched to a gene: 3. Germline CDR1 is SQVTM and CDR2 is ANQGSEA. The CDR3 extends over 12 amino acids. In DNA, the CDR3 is TGCAGCGTCGGACAGGGGATAGATACGCAGTATTTT. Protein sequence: CSVGQGIDTQYF.

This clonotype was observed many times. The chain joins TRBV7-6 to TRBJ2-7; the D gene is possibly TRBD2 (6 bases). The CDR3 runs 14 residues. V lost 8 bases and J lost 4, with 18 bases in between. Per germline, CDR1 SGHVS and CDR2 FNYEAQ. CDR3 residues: CASASGRLSYEQYF. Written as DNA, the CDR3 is TGTGCCAGCGCGAGCGGGCGCCTTTCTTACGAGCAGTACTTC. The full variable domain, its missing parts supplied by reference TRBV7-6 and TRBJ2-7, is GAGVSQSPRYKVTKRGQDVALRCDPISGHVSLYWYRQALGQGPEFLTYFNYEAQQDKSGLPNDRFSAERPEGSISTLTIQRTEQRDSAMYRCASASGRLSYEQYFGPGTRLTVT.

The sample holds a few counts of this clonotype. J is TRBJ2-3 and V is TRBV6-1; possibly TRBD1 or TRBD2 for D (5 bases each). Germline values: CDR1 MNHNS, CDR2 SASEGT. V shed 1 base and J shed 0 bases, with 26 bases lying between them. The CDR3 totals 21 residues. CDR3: CASSEEWSGAGSSRSTDTQYF. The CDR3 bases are TGTGCCAGCAGTGAAGAATGGAGCGGAGCAGGGTCGAGTCGAAGCACAGATACGCAGTATTTT.

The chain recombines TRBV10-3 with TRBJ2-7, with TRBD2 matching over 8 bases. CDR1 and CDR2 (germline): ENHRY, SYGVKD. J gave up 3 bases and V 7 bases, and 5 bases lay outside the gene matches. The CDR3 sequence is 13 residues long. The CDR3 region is CAIKLAENYEQYF. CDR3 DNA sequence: TGTGCCATCAAACTAGCGGAAAACTACGAGCAGTACTTC.

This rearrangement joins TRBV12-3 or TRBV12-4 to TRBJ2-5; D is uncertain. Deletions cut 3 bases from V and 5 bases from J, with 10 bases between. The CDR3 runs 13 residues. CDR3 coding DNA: TGTGCCAGCAGTTTGTCCAGGCCGGAGACCCAGTACTTC. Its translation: CASSLSRPETQYF.

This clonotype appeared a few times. Here the CDR3 reads CASSQDRRSSYYEQYF. The CDR3 DNA reads as TGCGCCAGCAGCCAAGATCGGCGCAGTAGCTACTACGAGCAGTACTTC. The chain combines TRBV4-3 with TRBJ2-7, with no clear D. V dropped 0 bases and J dropped 3 bases, with 15 bases sitting between them. The CDR3 has 16 residues. The germline gives CDR1 LGHNA, CDR2 YSLEER.

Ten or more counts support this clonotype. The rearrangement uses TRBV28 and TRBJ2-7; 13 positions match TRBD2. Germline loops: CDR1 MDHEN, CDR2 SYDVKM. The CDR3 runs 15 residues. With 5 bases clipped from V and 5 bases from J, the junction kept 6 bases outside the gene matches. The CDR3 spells CASSPSGTSGDEQYF. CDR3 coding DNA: TGTGCCAGCAGTCCATCCGGGACTAGCGGGGACGAGCAGTACTTC.

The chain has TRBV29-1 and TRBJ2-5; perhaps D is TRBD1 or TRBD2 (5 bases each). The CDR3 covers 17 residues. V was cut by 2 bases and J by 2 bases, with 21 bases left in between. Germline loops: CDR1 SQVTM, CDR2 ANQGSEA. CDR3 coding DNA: TGCAGCGTTGAACCCCTGTCTGCGGGCAGGGCGCAAGAGACCCAGTACTTC. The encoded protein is CSVEPLSAGRAQETQYF.

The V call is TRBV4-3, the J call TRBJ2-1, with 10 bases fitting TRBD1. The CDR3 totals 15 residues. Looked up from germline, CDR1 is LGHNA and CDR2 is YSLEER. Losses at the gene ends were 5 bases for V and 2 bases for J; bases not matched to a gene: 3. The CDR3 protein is CASSFDRGPYNEQFF. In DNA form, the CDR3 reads TGCGCCAGCAGCTTCGACAGGGGGCCCTACAATGAGCAGTTCTTC.

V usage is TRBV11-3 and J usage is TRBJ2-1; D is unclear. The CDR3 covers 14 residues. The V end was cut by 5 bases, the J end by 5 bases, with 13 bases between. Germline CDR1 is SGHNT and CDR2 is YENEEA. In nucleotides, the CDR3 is TGTGCCAGCAGCAGTTCTCCTTTTGACAATGAGCAGTTCTTC. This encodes CASSSSPFDNEQFF.

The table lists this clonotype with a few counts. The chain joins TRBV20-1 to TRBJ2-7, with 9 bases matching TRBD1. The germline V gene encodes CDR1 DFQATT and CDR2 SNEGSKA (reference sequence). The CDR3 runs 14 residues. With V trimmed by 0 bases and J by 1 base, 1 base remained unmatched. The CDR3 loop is CSARETGGSYEQYF. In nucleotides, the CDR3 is TGCAGTGCTAGAGAGACAGGGGGGTCCTACGAGCAGTACTTC.

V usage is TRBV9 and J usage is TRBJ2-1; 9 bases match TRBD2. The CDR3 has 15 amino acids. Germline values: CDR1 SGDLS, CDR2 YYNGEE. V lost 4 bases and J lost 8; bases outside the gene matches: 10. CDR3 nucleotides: TGTGCCAGCAGCACTACTAGCGGGTTCGTCGATGAGCAGTTCTTC. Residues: CASSTTSGFVDEQFF.

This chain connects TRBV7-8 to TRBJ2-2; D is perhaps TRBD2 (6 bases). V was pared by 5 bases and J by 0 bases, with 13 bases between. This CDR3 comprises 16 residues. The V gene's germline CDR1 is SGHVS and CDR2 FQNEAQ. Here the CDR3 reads CASSLEGGTNTGELFF. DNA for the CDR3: TGTGCCAGCAGCCTCGAGGGAGGAACGAACACCGGGGAGCTGTTTTTT.